The 30 T cell receptor beta chains below come from one sample, sequenced in a study of PD-1 blockade in classical Hodgkin lymphoma. Some clones are missing from TCRdb's copy, which holds only in-frame ones; the method was immunoSEQ multiplex PCR. The data hold 12,000 or so clones, with roughly 80% observed a single time. Each and every patient relapsed after autologous stem cell transplantation, and patients got differing brentuximab vedotin exposure. By magnetic negative selection, CD8+ T cells were isolated from the thawed PBMCs. The material was CD8+ T cells from blood, obtained at baseline. The receptors come from a human donor with classical Hodgkin lymphoma.

The rearrangement links TRBV6-5 to TRBJ1-2; 8 nucleotides line up with TRBD1. This CDR3 contains 15 residues. Germline CDR1 is MNHEY and CDR2 is SVGAGI. The ends lost 5 bases at V and 6 bases at J; junction bases unmatched: 11. The CDR3 DNA reads TGTGCCAGCAGTACTAGCTCGGACAGGGTTAATGGCTACACCTTC. Translating gives CASSTSSDRVNGYTF.

The chain employs TRBV27 and TRBJ2-1; TRBD2 matches 8 bases. This CDR3 is built from 16 residues. V dropped 6 bases and J dropped 0; count of bases not matched to a gene: 7. CDR1 is MNHEY and CDR2 is SMNVEV in the germline V gene (reference sequence). CDR3 sequence reads: CASRVSGASSYNEQFF. CDR3 sequence (DNA): TGTGCCAGCAGGGTTAGCGGGGCGAGCTCCTACAATGAGCAGTTCTTC.

The chain recombines TRBV5-8 with TRBJ2-2; TRBD1 aligns across 9 bases. V trimming: 0 bases; J trimming: 7 bases; junction bases outside the gene matches: 10. Germline CDR1 and CDR2: SGHTS and YDEGEE. The CDR3 loop spans 17 amino acids. Written as DNA, the CDR3 is TGTGCCAGCAGCTTGGAGCGGTGGGGACAGGGTCACGGGGAGCTGTTTTTT. Its protein product is CASSLERWGQGHGELFF.

A single count supports this clone. This chain joins TRBV28 and TRBJ1-1, with 8 bases fitting TRBD1. Germline CDR1 and CDR2: MDHEN and SYDVKM. CDR3 size: 16 residues. J lost 4 bases, V lost 2 bases, and 9 bases had no gene match. The CDR3 spells CASSLHRQGIGTEAFF. The CDR3, as DNA: TGTGCCAGCAGTTTACATAGACAGGGGATCGGCACTGAAGCTTTCTTT.

This sequence joins TRBV19 and TRBJ2-1; D may be TRBD2 (6 bases). CDR1 and CDR2 from the germline V gene are LNHDA and SQIVND (reference sequence). This CDR3 has 15 residues. V was clipped by 2 bases and J by 0 bases, with 8 bases between them. DNA of the CDR3: TGTGCCAGTAGTATACCCGGGAGCTCCTACAATGAGCAGTTCTTC. It codes for CASSIPGSSYNEQFF. The full variable domain, rest sourced from reference TRBV19 and TRBJ2-1, is DGGITQSPKYLFRKEGQNVTLSCEQNLNHDAMYWYRQDPGQGLRLIYYSQIVNDFQKGDIAEGYSVSREKKESFPLTVTSAQKNPTAFYLCASSIPGSSYNEQFFGPGTRLTVL.

Turning to this clone: This sample also contains other DNA sequences that code for the same CDR3. The chain carries TRBV25-1 and TRBJ2-5; 10 nucleotides align to TRBD2. Germline V gene sequence: CDR1 MGHDK, CDR2 SYGVNS. The ends lost 3 bases at V and 2 bases at J; junction bases unmatched: 3. This CDR3 is 15 amino acids long. CDR3 in DNA: TGTGCCAGCAGTGAGCCGACTAGCGGGCAAGAGACCCAGTACTTC. Translation gives CASSEPTSGQETQYF.

The chain combines TRBV27 with TRBJ2-1; 7 positions agree with TRBD1. Germline CDR1 and CDR2: MNHEY and SMNVEV (reference sequence). V was pared by 7 bases and J by 6 bases, with 15 bases of the junction left unmatched. The CDR3 extends over 16 amino acids. CDR3: CASMPVGGPGGNEQFF. The CDR3, as DNA: TGTGCCAGCATGCCAGTAGGGGGCCCAGGGGGCAATGAGCAGTTCTTC.

CDR3 nucleotide sequence: TGTGCCAGCACCGAACGGACAGGGCGGGGAGAAAATGAGCAGTTCTTC. Residues: CASTERTGRGENEQFF. The gene calls are TRBV28 and TRBJ2-1; TRBD1 agrees at 8 bases. The germline V gene encodes CDR1 MDHEN and CDR2 SYDVKM. The CDR3 length is 16 residues. V lost 7 bases and J lost 7; bases outside the gene matches: 15.

The gene calls are TRBV5-1 and TRBJ2-7; D unclear. CDR1 is SGHRS and CDR2 is YFSETQ in the germline V gene. Trimming shortened V by 0 bases and J by 6 bases, and 13 bases separated the two germline ends. This CDR3 spans 14 amino acids. This CDR3 reads CASSLEPFHIEQYF. DNA of the CDR3: TGCGCCAGCAGCTTGGAACCCTTTCACATCGAGCAGTACTTC.

V usage is TRBV28 and J usage is TRBJ1-4; no definite D call. Trimming took 5 bases from V and 0 from J, leaving 7 bases between them. The CDR3 spans 14 residues. Per germline, CDR1 MDHEN and CDR2 SYDVKM. CDR3 sequence (DNA): TGTGCCAGCAGTCGGAGGTCAACTAATGAAAAACTGTTTTTT. Protein sequence: CASSRRSTNEKLFF.

For the CDR3, the DNA is TGCGCCAGCAGCCAAGACGGCCAGGCTTATGGCTACACCTTC. Translation gives CASSQDGQAYGYTF. The chain employs TRBV4-3 and TRBJ1-2, with D hard to call. Deletions cut 0 bases from V and 5 bases from J, with 10 bases between. Germline V gene data show CDR1 as LGHNA and CDR2 as YSLEER. The length of the CDR3 is 14 residues.

The rearrangement links TRBV2 to TRBJ1-1; TRBD1 matches 8 bases. CDR1 and CDR2 (germline): SNHLY, FYNNEI. Trimming at V came to 4 bases and at J to 0 bases, leaving 4 bases not matched to a gene. The length of the CDR3 is 15 residues. The CDR3 sequence: CASSGRGHLNTEAFF. The CDR3 DNA sequence: TGTGCCAGCAGTGGCAGGGGGCATCTGAACACTGAAGCTTTCTTT. Combining the CDR3 with reference TRBV2 and TRBJ1-1 gives the whole variable domain EPEVTQTPSHQVTQMGQEVILRCVPISNHLYFYWYRQILGQKVEFLVSFYNNEISEKSEIFDDQFSVERPDGSNFTLKIRSTKLEDSAMYFCASSGRGHLNTEAFFGQGTRLTVV.

This clone was observed a few times. The chain combines TRBV6-5 with TRBJ2-1, with 13 bases aligning to TRBD2. CDR1 is MNHEY, CDR2 SVGAGI, per germline. J gave up 4 bases and V 4 bases, and 1 base lay outside the gene matches. CDR3 size: 15 residues. CDR3 DNA: TGTGCCAGCAGTTTACTAGCGGGAGGGTACAATGAGCAGTTCTTC. Residues: CASSLLAGGYNEQFF.

This clone turned up a few times. CDR3 sequence (DNA): TGTGCCAGCAGTTTTCTTGCGGGCACAGATACGCAGTATTTT. It translates to CASSFLAGTDTQYF. The chain recombines TRBV28 with TRBJ2-3; D remains ambiguous. The germline V and J ends were trimmed by 3 bases and 1 base, with 8 bases remaining between them. From germline, CDR1 is MDHEN and CDR2 SYDVKM. The CDR3 extends over 14 amino acids.

This clone is a singleton in its sample. Other DNA sequences within the sample encode an identical CDR3. The V call is TRBV7-2, the J call TRBJ2-1, with TRBD2 identical over 12 bases. Trimming at V came to 2 bases and at J to 5 bases, leaving 1 base not matched to a gene. Germline assignment: CDR1 SGHTA and CDR2 FQGNSA. The CDR3 sequence is 15 residues long. CDR3 in amino acids: CASSLTSGRHNEQFF. CDR3 coding DNA: TGTGCCAGCAGCTTAACTAGCGGGAGGCACAATGAGCAGTTCTTC.

About this clone: Its ends do not fully match the called genes, so a read error is possible. This chain uses TRBV7-7 with TRBJ1-3; D is ambiguous. CDR3 length: 13 residues. CDR1 SSHAT and CDR2 FNYEAQ come from the germline V gene (reference sequence). In DNA form, the CDR3 reads TGTGCTAGCAGCTCCAACTCTGGAAACACCATATATTTT. Protein product: CASSSNSGNTIYF.

The chain joins TRBV10-1 to TRBJ2-5; 7 bases are a match to TRBD2. Trimming at V came to 8 bases and at J to 2 bases, leaving 14 bases not matched to a gene. CDR1 and CDR2 (germline): WNHNN, SYGVQD (reference sequence). This CDR3 contains 16 residues. The CDR3: CASSGISGGGQETQYF. The CDR3 nucleotides are TGCGCCAGCTCCGGGATCTCGGGCGGGGGACAAGAGACCCAGTACTTC.

The chain is built from TRBV29-1 and TRBJ2-3, with a tentative D call TRBD2 (6 bases). CDR3 length equals 14 residues. Trimming pared 3 bases from V and 1 base from J, leaving 11 bases between. Per the germline V gene, CDR1 is SQVTM and CDR2 is ANQGSEA. CDR3 DNA: TGCAGCGTTGACGGGGACTTCGGCACAGATACGCAGTATTTT. Protein product: CSVDGDFGTDTQYF.

The chain carries TRBV30 and TRBJ1-1; no reliable D call. Germline V lookup: CDR1 GTSNPN, CDR2 SVGIG (reference sequence). This CDR3 region has 13 residues. Between the trimmed V and J ends, which lost 4 bases and 0 bases, there was a span of 9 bases. CDR3 in DNA: TGTGCCTGGAATCTTCAGGTGAACACTGAAGCTTTCTTT. This translates into CAWNLQVNTEAFF.

V is TRBV18 and J is TRBJ2-7; 9 positions agree with TRBD1. This CDR3 is 15 amino acids long. Germline V lookup: CDR1 KGHSH, CDR2 LQKENI. Germline trimming cut 3 bases from V and 1 base from J; bases unmatched to any gene: 4. Written as DNA, the CDR3 is TGTGCCAGCTCACCGCCCGGGACAGGGTCCTACGAGCAGTACTTC. Protein sequence: CASSPPGTGSYEQYF.

The chain has TRBV4-1 and TRBJ2-3; D possibly corresponds to TRBD1 (6 bases). Deletions cut 0 bases from V and 0 bases from J, with 13 bases between. The V gene's germline CDR1 is MGHRA and CDR2 YSYEKL. The CDR3 covers 17 residues. CDR3 amino acids: CASSQEGDTPSTDTQYF. The CDR3 region has the DNA TGCGCCAGCAGCCAAGAAGGGGACACTCCTAGCACAGATACGCAGTATTTT.

The rearrangement uses TRBV5-4 and TRBJ1-1; D unresolved. CDR1 is SGHNT and CDR2 is YYREEE in the germline V gene (reference sequence). The ends were cut back, 5 bases at V and 0 bases at J, with 8 bases in the middle. The CDR3 length is 13 residues. CDR3 sequence reads: CASSPGVNTEAFF. In nucleotides, the CDR3 is TGTGCCAGCAGTCCCGGGGTGAACACTGAAGCTTTCTTT.

The chain links TRBV5-4 to TRBJ2-3; D gene unclear. The CDR3 covers 13 residues. V dropped 0 bases and J dropped 2 bases, with 4 bases sitting between them. The germline CDR1 and CDR2 sequences are SGHNT and YYREEE (reference sequence). The CDR3 spells CASSLVATDTQYF. In DNA form, the CDR3 reads TGTGCCAGCAGCTTGGTGGCCACAGATACGCAGTATTTT.

The chain combines TRBV28 with TRBJ2-3; D gene ambiguous. The CDR3 runs to 15 residues. V shed 7 bases and J shed 6 bases, with 20 bases lying between them. Germline loops: CDR1 MDHEN, CDR2 SYDVKM. This CDR3 reads CASKTLYTSGDTQYF. CDR3 nucleotide sequence: TGTGCCAGCAAGACCCTTTACACATCCGGTGATACGCAGTATTTT.

The chain carries TRBV27 and TRBJ2-7; 9 bases align to TRBD1. Germline CDR1 MNHEY, CDR2 SMNVEV (reference sequence). This CDR3 is built from 15 residues. V shed 8 bases, J shed 0 bases, and the junction held 8 bases outside the gene matches. CDR3 nucleotides: TGTGCCAGCGGAACAGGGGGCATCCACTCCTACGAGCAGTACTTC. Amino acids: CASGTGGIHSYEQYF.

This rearrangement joins TRBV20-1 to TRBJ1-4, with D uncertain. V dropped 6 bases and J dropped 8 bases, with 7 bases sitting between them. The CDR3 has 10 residues. CDR1 is DFQATT and CDR2 is SNEGSKA in the germline V gene (reference sequence). CDR3 protein: CSASGEKLFF. DNA of the CDR3: TGCAGTGCCTCCGGGGAAAAACTGTTTTTT.

The rearrangement links TRBV6-5 to TRBJ1-5, with no clear D. Trimming pared 0 bases from V and 0 bases from J, leaving 3 bases between. The CDR3 consists of 14 residues. CDR1 and CDR2 from the germline V gene are MNHEY and SVGAGI. In DNA form, the CDR3 reads TGTGCCAGCAGTTACTCCAGTAGCAATCAGCCCCAGCATTTT. Encoded protein: CASSYSSSNQPQHF.

This chain's CDR3 is CASSGTRDTDTQYF. In nucleotides, the CDR3 is TGCGCCAGCAGCGGGACTAGGGACACAGATACGCAGTATTTT. This chain uses TRBV10-2 with TRBJ2-3; the match to TRBD2 covers 8 bases. The germline V gene encodes CDR1 WSHSY and CDR2 SAAADI. The CDR3 loop spans 14 amino acids. V shed 6 bases, J shed 2 bases, and the junction held 4 bases outside the gene matches.

Note on this clone: The CDR3 does not end in the conserved phenylalanine or tryptophan, so this is likely a read error. The DNA is left out, because the CDR3 cannot be placed on it with certainty; the CDR3 is given as TCRdb lists it. This CDR3 is CSALDREGFL. The rearrangement links TRBV20-1 to TRBJ1-1; TRBD1 was called by the table and not checked on the DNA. Including both end residues, the CDR3 is 10 amino acids long. From germline, CDR1 is DFQATT and CDR2 SNEGSKA (reference sequence).

This chain's CDR3 is CASSFRLDEQFF. In DNA, the CDR3 is TGTGCCAGCAGCTTCCGCCTGGATGAGCAGTTCTTC. The rearrangement uses TRBV6-5 and TRBJ2-1; D not resolved. V shed 6 bases and J shed 8 bases, with 11 bases lying between them. Germline lookup yields CDR1 MNHEY and CDR2 SVGAGI. This CDR3 is built from 12 residues.